A selection of T cell receptor beta chains follows, all from one sample in a study of blood T cell repertoires in COVID-19. Some clones are missing from TCRdb's copy, which holds only in-frame ones; the method was immunoSEQ multiplex PCR. The sample holds 180,000 or so clones, 85% to 90% seen once. The specimen sequenced was PBMCs or T cells enriched from blood (not recorded which). Receptors originate from a middle-aged man who had recovered from COVID-19. The CDR3 runs from the conserved cysteine through the conserved F or W. Each record gives: J gene, V gene, D gene, clone size, CDR3 DNA, CDR3 protein. A D gene is named only where the DNA matches it firmly. Not all rows give a size; the values are once, few, many and, for expanded clones, a class.

>TRBJ2-1|TRBV5-4|TRBD2|-
TGTGCCAGCAGCCCGACCGCCGGGGGGGCCGCCAATGAGCAGTTCTTC
CASSPTAGGAANEQFF
>TRBJ2-7|TRBV5-1|-|-
TGCGCCAGCAGCAAACCGGGACAATCTTACGAGCAGTACTTC
CASSKPGQSYEQYF
>TRBJ2-7|TRBV5-1|-|-
TGCGCCAGCAGCTTGGTGGCAGGGAAGGGGTACGAGCAGTACTTC
CASSLVAGKGYEQYF
>TRBJ2-6|TRBV6-1|-|-
TGTGCCAGCAGTGAAAGCCCCGTGGTCCTGACTTTC
CASSESPVVLTF
>TRBJ2-7|TRBV21-1|-|-
TGTGCCAGCAGCAAAGGAGGGACAGTACTCTACGAGCAGTACTTC
CASSKGGTVLYEQYF
>TRBJ2-1|TRBV7-6|-|-
TGTGCCAGCAGCTCAATCAATGAGCAGTTCTTC
CASSSINEQFF
>TRBJ1-6|TRBV5-1|TRBD1|-
TGCGCCAGCAGCTTGGTAGGACAGGGGAATTCACCCCTCCACTTT
CASSLVGQGNSPLHF
>TRBJ1-4|TRBV4-1|-|-
TGCGCCAGCAGCCAAGGGACAGCTTATACTAATGAAAAACTGTTTTTT
CASSQGTAYTNEKLFF
>TRBJ1-4|TRBV9|TRBD1|-
TGTGCCAGCAGCCGGGGGACAGGCGATGAAAAACTGTTTTTT
CASSRGTGDEKLFF
>TRBJ1-2|TRBV19|TRBD1|few
TGTGCCAGTAGGGGGACAGGGGGCTTCTATGGCTACACCTTC
CASRGTGGFYGYTF
>TRBJ1-4|TRBV21-1|-|once
TGTGCCAGCAGCAAAGCTATCGGACCCCCCGGGGCAACTAATGAAAAACTGTTTTTT
CASSKAIGPPGATNEKLFF
>TRBJ1-2|TRBV9|TRBD1|-
TGTGCCAGCAGCGTAACGACAGGGAATGGCTACACCTTC
CASSVTTGNGYTF
>TRBJ1-2|TRBV7-9|TRBD1|-
TGTGCCAGCAGGGCCACAGGGGCGAACTATGGCTACACCTTC
CASRATGANYGYTF
>TRBJ1-4|TRBV10-1|-|-
TGCGCCAGCAGTGCGGTAACAATCCCGGGACTTTCCCAATTTTTT
CASSAVTIPGLSQFF
>TRBJ1-4|TRBV30|TRBD1|few
TGTGCCTGGAGTTTGGGACCACGGGACAGGGGAGAAAAACTGTTTTTT
CAWSLGPRDRGEKLFF
>TRBJ1-5|TRBV11-2|-|-
TGTGCCAGCAGCAAACTCCAGGTGAATCAGCCCCAGCATTTT
CASSKLQVNQPQHF
>TRBJ2-1|TRBV30|TRBD2|-
TGTGCCTGGAGTTTGGGAGCGGGAGGGGCAGATGAGCAGTTCTTC
CAWSLGAGGADEQFF
>TRBJ2-1|TRBV25-1|-|-
TGTGCCAGCAGTGAACAGGACTACAATGAGCAGTTCTTC
CASSEQDYNEQFF
>TRBJ2-1|TRBV30|-|once
TGTGCCTGGAGTACTGGGAGGGGGGGCAGGAATGAGCAGTTCTTC
CAWSTGRGGRNEQFF
>TRBJ2-2|TRBV27|-|once
TGTGCCAGCAGTATCGTCTCCGGGGAGCTGTTTTTT
CASSIVSGELFF
>TRBJ2-5|TRBV28|TRBD2|-
TGTGCCAGCAGAGGCGGGCTAGCGGGAGGGGAGACCCAGTACTTC
CASRGGLAGGETQYF
>TRBJ2-2|TRBV25-1|TRBD2|-
TGTGCCAGCAGTGAATATGTAAGGGCGGGAGGAGGCACCGGGGAGCTGTTTTTT
CASSEYVRAGGGTGELFF
>TRBJ2-1|TRBV7-2|TRBD2|-
TGTGCCAGCAGCCGCCAAGCGGGACCCAATGAGCAGTTCTTC
CASSRQAGPNEQFF
>TRBJ2-2|TRBV28|-|-
TGTGCCAGCAGTCTACTAGACAGGGAGGCCGGGGAGCTGTTTTTT
CASSLLDREAGELFF
>TRBJ1-1|TRBV5-1|-|-
TGCGCCAGCAGCTTGGAATCCGGGTTGGCGAACACTGAAGCTTTCTTT
CASSLESGLANTEAFF
>TRBJ1-1|TRBV2|-|-
TGTGCCAGTATCGGCACTGAAGCTTTCTTT
CASIGTEAFF
>TRBJ2-1|TRBV5-8|-|-
TGTGCCAGCAGCCCTGCAGGACAAGAGTACAATGAGCAGTTCTTC
CASSPAGQEYNEQFF
>TRBJ1-1|TRBV29-1|-|-
-
CSVGPGTGPESFF
>TRBJ2-4|TRBV11-3|-|-
TGTGCCAGCAGCTTGTCATCGGCGGCTGCTTTTAAGTACTTC
CASSLSSAAAFKYF
>TRBJ2-1|TRBV6-5|-|-
TGTGCCAGCAGTTATTGGCGGGGTATTAATGAGCAGTTCTTC
CASSYWRGINEQFF
>TRBJ2-2|TRBV19|-|once
TGTGCCACCTCGGACAGAGGAACCGGGGAGCTGTTTTTT
CATSDRGTGELFF
>TRBJ1-6|TRBV6-5|TRBD1|-
TGTGCCAGCGGACAGGTCGTGGGTCCCAATTCACCCCTCCACTTT
CASGQVVGPNSPLHF
>TRBJ2-7|TRBV3-1/TRBV3-2|-|-
TGTGCCAGCAGCTCCACCCACGACAGTTACTACGAGCAGTACTTC
CASSSTHDSYYEQYF
>TRBJ1-2|TRBV11-2|-|-
TGTGCCAGCAGCTTAACTCCGCAGGGCGCTAATGGCTACACCTTC
CASSLTPQGANGYTF
>TRBJ1-3|TRBV20-1|-|-
TGCAGTGCTAGACAGGGAAACACCATATATTTT
CSARQGNTIYF
>TRBJ1-6|TRBV7-6|-|-
TGTGCCAGCAGCTCGTCTCTGGAGGGGTCTACCTATAATTCACCCCTCCACTTT
CASSSSLEGSTYNSPLHF
>TRBJ2-5|TRBV23-1|-|once
TGCGCCAGCAGTCAATCCGGGTTATTACAAGAGACCCAGTACTTC
CASSQSGLLQETQYF
>TRBJ1-5|TRBV7-8|TRBD1|few
TGTGCCAGCAGCGGACCCGGGACAGATAGCAATCAGCCCCAGCATTTT
CASSGPGTDSNQPQHF
>TRBJ1-1|TRBV13|-|-
TGTGCCAGCAGTCTCGGACAGGAAGCTTTCTTT
CASSLGQEAFF
>TRBJ2-3|TRBV30|TRBD2|once
TGTGCCTGGAGTGTTGCAGCGGGAGCAGATACGCAGTATTTT
CAWSVAAGADTQYF
>TRBJ1-2|TRBV7-8|TRBD1|-
TGTGCCAGCAGCCCCCGGACAGGGAATCTCTATGGCTACACCTTC
CASSPRTGNLYGYTF
>TRBJ2-7|TRBV27|TRBD2|-
TGTGCCAGCAGTCTGACTAGCGGGGAATACGAGCAGTACTTC
CASSLTSGEYEQYF
>TRBJ2-3|TRBV5-5|-|-
TGTGCCAGCAGCTTGAATCCGCAGCGAGATACGCAGTATTTT
CASSLNPQRDTQYF
>TRBJ2-1|TRBV6-6|-|-
TGTGCCAGCAGTGGCACCAGGGGAAATGAGCAGTTCTTC
CASSGTRGNEQFF
>TRBJ2-7|TRBV28|-|-
TGTGCCAGCAGTTCCGGCCAGGGTCCCTACGAGCAGTACTTC
CASSSGQGPYEQYF
>TRBJ2-6|TRBV27|-|-
TGTGCCAGCAGTCCGATGGGGCCTGGGGCCAACGTCCTGACTTTC
CASSPMGPGANVLTF
>TRBJ2-7|TRBV4-2|TRBD2|-
TGTGCCAGCAGCCAAGAAACTAGCGGGAGCTACGAGCAGTACTTC
CASSQETSGSYEQYF
>TRBJ2-6|TRBV29-1|-|-
TGCAGCGTTGATTACGCAGACTCTGGGGCCAACGTCCTGACTTTC
CSVDYADSGANVLTF
>TRBJ1-6|TRBV3-1/TRBV3-2|-|-
TGTGCCAGCAGCCCAACAGGGCTACATTCACCCCTCCACTTT
CASSPTGLHSPLHF
>TRBJ2-7|TRBV10-3|TRBD2|-
TGTGCCATCAGTGACGGCAGGGAGGGGTACGAGCAGTACTTC
CAISDGREGYEQYF
>TRBJ1-4|TRBV25-1|-|few
TGTGCCAGCAGTGAACGGCTCCCAGACTCTGCCCATAGGGAAAAACTGTTTTTT
CASSERLPDSAHREKLFF
>TRBJ1-4|TRBV9|TRBD1|-
TGTGCCAGCAGTAAGGGGGCCTCAACTAATGAAAAACTGTTTTTT
CASSKGASTNEKLFF
>TRBJ2-7|TRBV7-2|TRBD1|-
TGTGCCAGCAGCGCTCGCCCCGGGACAGGGTCCTACGAGCAGTACTTC
CASSARPGTGSYEQYF
>TRBJ1-1|TRBV5-6|-|-
TGTGCCAGCAGCTTGGAGGGACTACAAATGAACACTGAAGCTTTCTTT
CASSLEGLQMNTEAFF
>TRBJ2-3|TRBV18|TRBD2|-
TGTGCCAGCTCCCCCGGACTAGGCGGCACAGATACGCAGTATTTT
CASSPGLGGTDTQYF